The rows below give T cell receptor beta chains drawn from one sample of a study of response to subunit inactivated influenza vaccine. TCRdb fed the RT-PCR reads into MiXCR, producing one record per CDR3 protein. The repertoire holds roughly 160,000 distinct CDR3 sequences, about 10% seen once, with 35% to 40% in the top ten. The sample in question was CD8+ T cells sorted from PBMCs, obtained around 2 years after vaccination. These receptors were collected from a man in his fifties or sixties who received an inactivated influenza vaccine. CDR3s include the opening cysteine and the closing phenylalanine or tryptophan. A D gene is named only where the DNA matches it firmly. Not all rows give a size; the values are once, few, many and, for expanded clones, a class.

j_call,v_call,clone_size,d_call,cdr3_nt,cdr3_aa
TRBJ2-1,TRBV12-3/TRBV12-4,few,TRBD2,TGTGCCAGCAGCGGACTAGCGGGGAACTCCTACAATGAGCAGTTCTTC,CASSGLAGNSYNEQFF
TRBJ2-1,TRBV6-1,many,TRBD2,TGTGCCAGCAGCGCCGGGACTAGCGGTTACAATGAGCAGTTCTTC,CASSAGTSGYNEQFF
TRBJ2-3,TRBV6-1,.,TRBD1,TGTGCCAGCATCCGCAGGGGGAGCCTCACAGATACGCAGTATTTT,CASIRRGSLTDTQYF
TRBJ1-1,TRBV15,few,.,TGTGCCACCAGCAGGGACAGCTTGAACACTGAAGCTTTCTTT,CATSRDSLNTEAFF
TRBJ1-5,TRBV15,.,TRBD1,TGTGCCACCAGCAGAAGACAGGGTCTTCAGCCCCAGCATTTT,CATSRRQGLQPQHF
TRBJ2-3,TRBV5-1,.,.,TGCGCCAGCAGCTTGAAGGGGCCCAGCACAGATACGCAGTATTTT,CASSLKGPSTDTQYF
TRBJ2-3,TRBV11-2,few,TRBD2,TGTGCCAGCAGCTTAGACGTCGGACTAGCGGGGGGCCCCCTGTATACGCAGTATTTT,CASSLDVGLAGGPLYTQYF
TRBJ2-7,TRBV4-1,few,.,TGCGCCAGCAGCCTTAGTGGGGGGCCATACGAGCAGTACTTC,CASSLSGGPYEQYF
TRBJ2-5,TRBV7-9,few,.,TGTGCCAGCAGCTACGACAGGTCAATTGGGACCCAGTACTTC,CASSYDRSIGTQYF
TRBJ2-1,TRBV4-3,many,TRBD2,TGCGCCAGCAGCCAAGGAATAGCGGGGGGAGCCTACAATGAGCAGTTCTTC,CASSQGIAGGAYNEQFF
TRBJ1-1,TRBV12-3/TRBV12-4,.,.,TGTGCCAGCAGTTGGGGGAGTACTGAAGCTTTCTTT,CASSWGSTEAFF
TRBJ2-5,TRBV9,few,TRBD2,TGTGCCAGCAGCCCCCTAGCGGGAGATGGAGAGACCCAGTACTTC,CASSPLAGDGETQYF
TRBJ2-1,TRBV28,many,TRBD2,TGTGCCAGCAGTTTTAGCGGGAGGGCCAATGAGCAGTTCTTC,CASSFSGRANEQFF
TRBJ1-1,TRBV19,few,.,TGTGCCAGTACCCCTTTTTATGCAGGGAACACTGAAGCTTTCTTT,CASTPFYAGNTEAFF
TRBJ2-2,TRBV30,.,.,TGTGCCTGGTATTCTGCCGGGGAGCTGTTTTTT,CAWYSAGELFF
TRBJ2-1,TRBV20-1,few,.,TGCAGTGCTAGAGATTGGAAGTCCGAGCAGTTCTTC,CSARDWKSEQFF
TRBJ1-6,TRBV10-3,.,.,TGTGCCATCAGTGAGGGACCTGTATCACCCCTCCACTTT,CAISEGPVSPLHF
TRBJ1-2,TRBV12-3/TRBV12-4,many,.,TGTGCCAGCAGTCCGGATGGAGCCTATGGCTACACCTTC,CASSPDGAYGYTF
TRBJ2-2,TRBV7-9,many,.,TGTGCCAGCAGCTTCACCAGTCCTAACACCGGGGAGCTGTTTTTT,CASSFTSPNTGELFF
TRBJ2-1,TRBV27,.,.,TGTGCCAGCAGCCCTCTTGGGGGCTCCTACAATGAGCAGTTCTTC,CASSPLGGSYNEQFF
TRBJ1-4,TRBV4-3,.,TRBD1,TGCGCCAGCAGCCAGGGGGTCCAGGGGGCTGGGGAAAAACTGTTTTTT,CASSQGVQGAGEKLFF
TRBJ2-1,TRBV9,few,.,TGTGCCAGCACAGCGGATGCCTCCTACAATGAGCAGTTCTTC,CASTADASYNEQFF
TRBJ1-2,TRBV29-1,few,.,TGCAGCGTTGTATTCCCAGGGATTAACTATGGCTACACCTTC,CSVVFPGINYGYTF
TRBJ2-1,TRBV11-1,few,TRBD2,TGTGCCAGCAGCTCCCGGATCAGCGGGAAGTATTACTACAATGAGCAGTTCTTC,CASSSRISGKYYYNEQFF
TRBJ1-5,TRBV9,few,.,TGTGCCAGCAGCGTAGAAGGTGGGACCCAGCATTTT,CASSVEGGTQHF
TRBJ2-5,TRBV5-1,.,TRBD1,TGCGCCAGCAGCTTGGTGGGACAGGGGGGAGAGACCCAGTACTTC,CASSLVGQGGETQYF
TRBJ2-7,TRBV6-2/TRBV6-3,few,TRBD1,TGTGCCAGCAGTTACTTGGGGACAGACTACGAGCAGTACTTC,CASSYLGTDYEQYF
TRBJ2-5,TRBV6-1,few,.,TGTGCCAGCAGCGACGCCGGGACGGGGGAGACCCAGTACTTC,CASSDAGTGETQYF
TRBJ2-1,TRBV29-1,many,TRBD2,TGCAGCGTTGTCGATTCTAGCGGGAGGACGTACAATGAGCAGTTCTTC,CSVVDSSGRTYNEQFF
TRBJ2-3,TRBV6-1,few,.,TGTGCCAGCAGCCCGGGGGGCAGGGGGGCAGATACGCAGTATTTT,CASSPGGRGADTQYF
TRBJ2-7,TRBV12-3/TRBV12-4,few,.,TGTGCCAGCAGTTTATCCGTCGCTTCTCAGGACTACGAGCAGTACTTC,CASSLSVASQDYEQYF
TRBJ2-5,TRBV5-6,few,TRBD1,TGTGCCAGCAGCTTGCGTGAGGGGCGCAGGGGGGAGACCCAGTACTTC,CASSLREGRRGETQYF
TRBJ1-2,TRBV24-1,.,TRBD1,TGTGCCACCGGAGACGGGACAGGGTATGGCTACACCTTC,CATGDGTGYGYTF
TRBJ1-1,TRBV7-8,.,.,TGTGCCAGCAGCTTCTTAGGGGTGGGGAACACTGAAGCTTTCTTT,CASSFLGVGNTEAFF
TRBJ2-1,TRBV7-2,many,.,TGTGCCAGCAGCCCCTATCTAGCCCACATCTTCTACAATGAGCAGTTCTTC,CASSPYLAHIFYNEQFF
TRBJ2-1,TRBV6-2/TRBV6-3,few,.,TGTGCCAGCAGTTCAAACAGGGTTGAGCAGTTCTTC,CASSSNRVEQFF
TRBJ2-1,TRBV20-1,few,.,TGCAGTGCCGCCTCCACTCGGGACGCGGTGGGGGAGCAGTTCTTC,CSAASTRDAVGEQFF
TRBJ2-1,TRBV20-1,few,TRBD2,TGCAGTGCAGTGATCCGCCAGTACGGGAGGAGGTACAATGAGCAGTTCTTC,CSAVIRQYGRRYNEQFF
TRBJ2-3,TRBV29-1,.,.,TGCAGCGTTGAATCCCCGGGACAACTTCTTGGTGATACGCAGTATTTT,CSVESPGQLLGDTQYF
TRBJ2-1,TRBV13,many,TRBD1,TGTGCCAGCAGCTTGACAGGGGAATACAATGAGCAGTTCTTC,CASSLTGEYNEQFF
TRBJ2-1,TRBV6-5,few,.,TGTGCCAGCAGCGCCACCAGTAATGAGCAGTTCTTC,CASSATSNEQFF
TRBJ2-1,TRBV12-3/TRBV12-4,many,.,TGTGCCAGCACGTCGTATTACGGGCCGTACAATGAGCAGTTCTTC,CASTSYYGPYNEQFF
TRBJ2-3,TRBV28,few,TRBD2,TGTGCCAGCAGTTTCTTAGCTAGCGGGGATATCAGCACAGATACGCAGTATTTT,CASSFLASGDISTDTQYF
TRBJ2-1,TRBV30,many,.,TGTGCCTGGAGTGCCCAGGCCTACAATGAGCAGTTCTTC,CAWSAQAYNEQFF
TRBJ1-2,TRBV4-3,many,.,TGCGCCAGCAGCCACGATCCCCCGCAGGGATACTATGGCTACACCTTC,CASSHDPPQGYYGYTF
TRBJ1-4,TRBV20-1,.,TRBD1,TGCAGTGCTAGGGGGATCCACAGGGGTCGGTTCCATGAAAAACTGTTTTTT,CSARGIHRGRFHEKLFF
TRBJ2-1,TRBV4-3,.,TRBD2,TGCGCCAGCAGCCAATGGACTAGCGGGAGGGGGAATGAGCAGTTCTTC,CASSQWTSGRGNEQFF
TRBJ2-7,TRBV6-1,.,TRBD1,TGTGCCAGCAGGCCCTGGACAGGGGCCCACGAGCAGTACTTC,CASRPWTGAHEQYF
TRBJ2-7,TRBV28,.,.,.,CASSFLENYEQYF
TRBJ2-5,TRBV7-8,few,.,TGTGCCAGCAGCCAGGACCAACCCCGGGCCCAGTACTTC,CASSQDQPRAQYF